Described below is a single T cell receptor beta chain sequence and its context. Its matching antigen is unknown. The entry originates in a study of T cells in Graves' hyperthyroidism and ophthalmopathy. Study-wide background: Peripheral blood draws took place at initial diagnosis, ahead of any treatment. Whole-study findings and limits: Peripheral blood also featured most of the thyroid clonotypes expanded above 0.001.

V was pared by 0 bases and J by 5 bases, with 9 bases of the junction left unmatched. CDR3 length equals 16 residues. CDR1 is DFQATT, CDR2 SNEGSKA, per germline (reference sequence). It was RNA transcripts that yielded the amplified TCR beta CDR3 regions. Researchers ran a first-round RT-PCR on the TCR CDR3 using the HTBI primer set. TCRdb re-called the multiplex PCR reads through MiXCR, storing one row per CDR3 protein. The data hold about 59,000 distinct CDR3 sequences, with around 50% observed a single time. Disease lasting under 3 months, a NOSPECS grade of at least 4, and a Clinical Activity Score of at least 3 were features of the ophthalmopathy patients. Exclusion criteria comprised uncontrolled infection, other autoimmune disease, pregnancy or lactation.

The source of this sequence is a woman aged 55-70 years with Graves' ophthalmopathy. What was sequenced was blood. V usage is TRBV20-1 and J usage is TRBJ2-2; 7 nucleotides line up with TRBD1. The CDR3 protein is CSAREPGTEGTGELFF. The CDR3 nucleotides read TGCAGTGCTAGAGAACCCGGGACAGAAGGTACCGGGGAGCTGTTTTTT.